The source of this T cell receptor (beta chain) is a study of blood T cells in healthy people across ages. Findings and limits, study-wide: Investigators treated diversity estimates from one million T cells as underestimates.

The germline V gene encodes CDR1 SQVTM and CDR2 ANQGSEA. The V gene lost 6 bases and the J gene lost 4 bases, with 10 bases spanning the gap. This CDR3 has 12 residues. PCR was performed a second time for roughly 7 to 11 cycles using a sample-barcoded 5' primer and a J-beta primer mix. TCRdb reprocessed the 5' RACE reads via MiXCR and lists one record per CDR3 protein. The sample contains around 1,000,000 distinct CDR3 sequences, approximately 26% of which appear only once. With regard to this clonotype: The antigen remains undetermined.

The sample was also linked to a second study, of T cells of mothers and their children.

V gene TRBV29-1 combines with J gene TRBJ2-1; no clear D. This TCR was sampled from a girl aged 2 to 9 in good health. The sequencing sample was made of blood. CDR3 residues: CSVNSDYNEQFF. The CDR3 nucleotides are TGCAGCGTAAACAGTGATTACAATGAGCAGTTCTTC.